Shown below are 7 T cell receptor beta chains from a single sample sequenced in a study of T-cell reconstitution after alpha-beta-depleted transplantation in children. Unique molecular identifiers tagged the TCRbeta library. TCRdb independently ran MiXCR on the PCR reads; one entry per CDR3 protein. The sample has tens of thousands of distinct CDR3 sequences; about 11% are singletons. Sequences were derived from PBMCs from the stem cell graft donor, sampled from the stem cell graft. These receptors all stem from a human donor who donated a stem cell graft to a child with chronic granulomatous disease.

With regard to this clonotype: Being one base from a much bigger clone, this may be a read error. The CDR3 DNA sequence: TGTGCCAGCAGCTCGCGGGACCCCCAGGGGCATAACTATGGCTACACCTTC. Encoded protein: CASSSRDPQGHNYGYTF. The gene calls are TRBV7-9 and TRBJ1-2; D might be TRBD1 (6 bases). Germline V gives CDR1 SEHNR, CDR2 FQNEAQ (reference sequence). The ends were cut back, 4 bases at V and 1 base at J, with 19 bases in the middle. The CDR3 has 17 residues.

This clonotype was detected many times. The chain links TRBV9 to TRBJ1-2, with TRBD1 matching 8 bases. V was pared by 0 bases and J by 6 bases, with 13 bases of the junction left unmatched. Per germline, CDR1 SGDLS and CDR2 YYNGEE. This CDR3 has 17 amino acids. For the CDR3, the DNA is TGTGCCAGCAGCGTAGTACCAGGGGGCGCATTAGATCATGGCTACACCTTC. It encodes CASSVVPGGALDHGYTF. Drawing the rest from reference TRBV9 and TRBJ1-2, the complete variable domain is DSGVTQTPKHLITATGQRVTLRCSPRSGDLSVYWYQQSLDQGLQFLIQYYNGEERAKGNILERFSAQQFPDLHSELNLSSLELGDSALYFCASSVVPGGALDHGYTFGSGTRLTVV.

This clonotype was found many times. V and J are TRBV20-1 and TRBJ2-7; D may be TRBD1 or TRBD2 (5 bases each). The CDR3 has 15 amino acids. V gave up 4 bases and J gave up 6 bases, with 22 bases separating them. CDR1 DFQATT and CDR2 SNEGSKA come from the germline V gene (reference sequence). CDR3 in amino acids: CSANRDPTGQSEQYF. For the CDR3, the DNA is TGCAGTGCTAATAGGGACCCCACGGGGCAATCCGAGCAGTACTTC.

Ten or more counts support this clonotype. V and J are TRBV5-5 and TRBJ2-1; D might be TRBD1 (7 bases). This CDR3 has 17 amino acids. In germline, CDR1 is SGHKS, CDR2 YYEKEE (reference sequence). V was cut by 1 base and J by 1 base, with 15 bases left in between. The CDR3 bases are TGTGCCAGCAGCTTGCCCACTAGCAGGGGGTCCTACAATGAGCAGTTCTTC. It translates to CASSLPTSRGSYNEQFF.

Ten or more counts support this clonotype. The chain joins TRBV7-9 to TRBJ1-3; D unclear. This CDR3 contains 16 residues. The germline V and J ends were trimmed by 5 bases and 2 bases, with 16 bases remaining between them. Per germline, CDR1 SEHNR and CDR2 FQNEAQ (reference sequence). In DNA form, the CDR3 reads TGTGCCAGCAGCGCTTGGGTTCCAACCCCTGGAAACACCATATATTTT. It translates to CASSAWVPTPGNTIYF. The entire variable domain, with the rest obtained from reference TRBV7-9 and TRBJ1-3, is as follows: DTGVSQNPRHKITKRGQNVTFRCDPISEHNRLYWYRQTLGQGPEFLTYFQNEAQLEKSRLLSDRFSAERPKGSFSTLEIQRTEQGDSAMYLCASSAWVPTPGNTIYFGEGSWLTVV.

This clonotype was counted ten times or more. This sequence joins TRBV29-1 and TRBJ2-3; 7 bases fit TRBD2. This CDR3 has 15 amino acids. Germline-derived CDR1 and CDR2 are SQVTM and ANQGSEA. Unmatched junction bases numbered 10, after V lost 7 bases and J lost 0 bases. The CDR3 loop reads CSAQRGSGSTDTQYF. CDR3 DNA: TGCAGCGCACAGCGCGGTAGCGGGAGCACAGATACGCAGTATTTT.

There are many counts of this clonotype. The rearrangement uses TRBV7-9 and TRBJ2-5; D might be TRBD1 (6 bases). The CDR3 is 18 residues long. Trimming pared 5 bases from V and 5 bases from J, leaving 27 bases between. From germline, CDR1 is SEHNR and CDR2 FQNEAQ (reference sequence). CDR3 DNA: TGTGCCAGCAGCCACGAAGGTGGGGGCAGTCTAGGACGGGAGACCCAGTACTTC. Amino acids: CASSHEGGGSLGRETQYF.